This T cell receptor beta chain emerged from a study of cytomegalovirus exposure and HLA in healthy donors. Study-level background: Counted in an early data release were approximately 85 million unique TCRs from HLA-typed donors. Study observations and caveats: In the analysis, some V segments, TRBV6-2 and TRBV6-3 included, were excluded as indistinguishable.

To note about this clone: Antigen specificity is unknown.

Primers included in the PCR were 60 Vbeta and 13 Jbeta primers. Repertoires were generated with immunoSEQ multiplex PCR, while TCRdb's copy carries only in-frame clones and drops some. This repertoire shows roughly 89,000 clones, about three quarters found once; its top ten account for 10%. CDR3 length: 13 residues. Germline V gene sequence: CDR1 LNHDA, CDR2 SQIVND (reference sequence). The V and J ends lost 6 bases and 3 bases respectively, with 12 bases between them. The sequencing input was PBMCs. The clonotype was recovered from a man aged 30 to 39 in good health and CMV-seropositive. The rearrangement joins TRBV19 to TRBJ2-7; D possibly corresponds to TRBD2 (5 bases). CDR3 sequence reads: CASSRGLNYEQYF. CDR3 nucleotide sequence: TGTGCCAGTAGCCGCGGACTGAACTACGAGCAGTACTTC. Full variable domain (outside the CDR3, taken from reference TRBV19 and TRBJ2-7): DGGITQSPKYLFRKEGQNVTLSCEQNLNHDAMYWYRQDPGQGLRLIYYSQIVNDFQKGDIAEGYSVSREKKESFPLTVTSAQKNPTAFYLCASSRGLNYEQYFGPGTRLTVT.